This is a list of T cell receptor beta chains from one sample in a study of beta chain features in type 1 diabetes. The table came from immunoSEQ multiplex PCR; TCRdb's copy has only in-frame clones and leaves some out. The table records tens of thousands of clones, around 68% of them present only once. Sequenced sample: Tregs from blood. The receptors stem from a man aged 18 to 30 with type 1 diabetes. The CDR3 runs from the conserved cysteine through the conserved F or W. Each record gives: V gene, J gene, D gene, clone size, CDR3 length, CDR3 protein, CDR3 DNA. D genes are given only for firm matches. Not every row has a clone size; where given, it reads once, few, many or a size class.

TRBV6-6	TRBJ2-3	-	-	15	CASSLDRPGVDTQYF	TGTGCCAGCAGTTTGGACAGGCCGGGGGTGGATACGCAGTATTTT
TRBV28	TRBJ2-2	TRBD2	-	16	CASSSSGGPGTGELFF	TGTGCCAGCAGTTCCTCGGGGGGGCCGGGCACCGGGGAGCTGTTTTTT
TRBV19	TRBJ2-5	-	-	12	CASRDFQETQYF	TGTGCCAGCCGAGATTTCCAAGAGACCCAGTACTTC
TRBV9	TRBJ2-1	-	-	14	CASSLGLGGNEQFF	TGTGCCAGCAGCCTCGGACTAGGGGGGAATGAGCAGTTCTTC
TRBV6-6	TRBJ2-1	TRBD2	-	13	CASSGGWGNEQFF	TGTGCCTCGAGCGGGGGCTGGGGGAATGAGCAGTTCTTC
TRBV5-1	TRBJ2-1	-	-	19	CASSPGQPRAAGERNEQFF	TGCGCCAGCAGCCCCGGACAGCCAAGAGCGGCGGGAGAGCGCAATGAGCAGTTCTTC
TRBV5-1	TRBJ2-7	TRBD2	once	20	CASSSVSGLAGDMRHYEQYF	TGCGCCAGCAGCTCCGTGTCGGGACTAGCGGGAGACATGCGGCACTACGAGCAGTACTTC
TRBV9	TRBJ1-1	-	few	16	CASSRTQGLMNTEAFF	TGTGCCAGCAGCCGGACGCAGGGGCTCATGAACACTGAAGCTTTCTTT
TRBV7-9	TRBJ2-7	TRBD2	-	15	CASSKGLAGTYEQYF	TGTGCCAGCAGCAAGGGACTAGCGGGTACCTACGAGCAGTACTTC
TRBV2	TRBJ2-5	-	once	14	CASSDPRGQETQYF	TGTGCCAGCAGTGACCCGCGCGGGCAAGAGACCCAGTACTTC
TRBV5-1	TRBJ2-3	-	-	17	CASSPTPGGSHTDTQYF	TGCGCCAGCAGCCCAACGCCAGGGGGGAGTCACACAGATACGCAGTATTTT
TRBV5-4	TRBJ2-5	-	-	10	CASSSGTQYF	TGTGCCAGCAGCTCCGGGACCCAGTACTTC
TRBV28	TRBJ2-7	TRBD1	-	14	CASRRTGGQGEQYF	TGTGCCAGCAGGAGGACAGGGGGCCAGGGCGAGCAGTACTTC
TRBV5-1	TRBJ2-3	-	medium-sized	15	CASSFAGPGADTQYF	TGCGCCAGCAGCTTCGCAGGCCCCGGCGCAGATACGCAGTATTTT
TRBV30	TRBJ1-1	-	-	16	CAWGQKEGSPNTEAFF	TGTGCCTGGGGTCAGAAGGAGGGGTCCCCTAACACTGAAGCTTTCTTT
TRBV5-1	TRBJ2-1	-	-	15	CASSSTAEAMNEQFF	TGCGCCAGCAGTTCAACTGCGGAGGCGATGAATGAGCAGTTCTTC
TRBV5-4	TRBJ2-1	TRBD2	few	15	CASTLGTSSYNEQFF	TGTGCCAGCACCCTCGGGACTAGCTCCTACAATGAGCAGTTCTTC
TRBV19	TRBJ1-5	TRBD1	-	15	CASSEAGQALGPQHF	TGTGCCAGTAGTGAGGCGGGACAGGCCTTAGGGCCCCAGCATTTT
TRBV2	TRBJ1-2	-	few	11	CASSEVTKNTF	TGTGCCAGCAGTGAAGTGACTAAGAACACCTTC
TRBV7-9	TRBJ2-7	TRBD1	-	14	CASSYGQGANEQYF	TGTGCCAGCAGCTACGGACAGGGGGCGAACGAGCAGTACTTC
TRBV5-8	TRBJ1-2	TRBD1	-	13	CASSQDRALRYTF	TGTGCCAGCAGCCAGGACAGGGCTCTGCGCTACACCTTC
TRBV7-9	TRBJ2-1	-	few	14	CASSLGTAGNEQFF	TGTGCCAGCAGCTTAGGGACAGCGGGGAATGAGCAGTTCTTC
TRBV5-4	TRBJ2-3	TRBD1	-	16	CASSIGTGVGTDTQYF	TGTGCCAGCAGCATAGGGACAGGGGTGGGCACAGATACGCAGTATTTT
TRBV6-6	TRBJ2-7	-	-	11	CASSYQYEQYF	TGTGCCAGCAGTTACCAATACGAGCAGTACTTC
TRBV5-1	TRBJ1-2	-	-	15	CASRPTGGPSYGYTF	TGCGCCAGCAGGCCCACGGGGGGCCCCTCCTATGGCTACACCTTC
TRBV7-2	TRBJ2-5	TRBD1	-	13	CASSPGGTETQYF	TGTGCCAGCAGCCCAGGGGGTACTGAGACCCAGTACTTC
TRBV27	TRBJ2-1	-	once	13	CASSWSRANEQFF	TGTGCCAGCAGTTGGTCCAGGGCAAATGAGCAGTTCTTC
TRBV10-1	TRBJ2-2	TRBD2	-	12	CASGRAGGELFF	TGCGCCAGCGGGAGGGCCGGCGGGGAGCTGTTTTTT
TRBV9	TRBJ2-1	-	once	15	CASSSQGLIINEQFF	TGTGCCAGCAGCTCCCAGGGCCTTATAATAAATGAGCAGTTCTTC